The clone carrying this TCR beta chain was detected a few times. Its target is unknown. Amplification of TCR alpha and beta CDR3 regions from RNA used iRepertoire nested multiplex PCR. Tissue mRNA or PBMC total RNA, about 85-400 ng, went into one-step reverse transcription and amplification. TCRdb reprocessed the multiplex PCR reads via MiXCR and lists one record per CDR3 protein. The sample includes some 130,000 distinct CDR3 sequences, 24% of them seen just once. This record belongs to a study of glioma-infiltrating T cells. Germline CDR1 SGHAT, CDR2 FQNNGV. With 0 bases removed from V and 3 bases from J, the gap between germline ends came to 8 bases. The CDR3 loop spans 14 amino acids. Study-wide results and caveats: Non-neoplastic patients had below-expected tissue-blood divergence, while all gliomas exceeded expectation.

The sequence derives from a human donor with low-grade glioma or glioblastoma, undergoing nonglioma brain surgery, or in good health (not recorded which). The sequenced sample was glioma tissue, nonneoplastic brain tissue, or PBMCs (not recorded which). The chain employs TRBV11-2 and TRBJ1-1, with a possible D match to TRBD1 (6 bases). The CDR3 region is CASSLDRGDTEAFF. The DNA of the CDR3 is TGTGCCAGCAGCTTAGATAGGGGGGACACTGAAGCTTTCTTT.